These 8 T cell receptor beta chains originate from one sample sequenced in a study of T cells in localized non-small cell lung cancer. Sequenced by immunoSEQ multiplex PCR; TCRdb stores in-frame clones only, minus some. The sample has 50,000 to 65,000 clones; 80% are singletons. The material was PBMCs, obtained before any cancer treatment. These receptors were taken from a woman aged 35 to 75 with stage II lung adenocarcinoma.

The table lists this clone with a few counts. The chain employs TRBV29-1 and TRBJ1-1, with 7 bases identical to TRBD1. CDR3 length equals 12 residues. CDR1 is SQVTM, CDR2 ANQGSEA, per germline. Losses at the gene ends were 6 bases for V and 5 bases for J; bases not matched to a gene: 6. CDR3 bases: TGCAGCGTCCAACAGGGGAGGACTGAAGCTTTCTTT. As protein: CSVQQGRTEAFF.

This chain uses TRBV6-5 with TRBJ1-2; 8 positions agree with TRBD1. Trimming removed 0 bases from V and 4 bases from J; junction bases left unmatched: 4. Per the germline V gene, CDR1 is MNHEY and CDR2 is SVGAGI. There are 15 residues in the CDR3. The chain's CDR3 is CASSYSTGDPYGYTF. The CDR3 nucleotides are TGTGCCAGCAGTTACTCGACAGGGGACCCCTATGGCTACACCTTC.

V usage is TRBV6-1 and J usage is TRBJ2-2; 12 bases fit TRBD1. The CDR3 is made up of 16 amino acids. Germline lookup yields CDR1 MNHNS and CDR2 SASEGT. Losses at the gene ends were 2 bases for V and 8 bases for J; bases not matched to a gene: 6. Here the CDR3 DNA reads TGTGCCAGCAGTGAATTGGGGACAGGGGGCTTTGGGGAGCTGTTTTTT. It is translated as CASSELGTGGFGELFF.

The V gene is TRBV9, the J gene TRBJ2-5; TRBD1 matches 10 bases. Germline V CDR1 and CDR2: SGDLS, YYNGEE. There are 20 residues in the CDR3. The trim removed 0 bases at V and 0 bases at J, leaving 14 bases unmatched. CDR3 nucleotide sequence: TGTGCCAGCAGCGTAGAAAGGGACAGGGGCTTACCCCGGTACCAAGAGACCCAGTACTTC. Translated, it gives CASSVERDRGLPRYQETQYF.

For the CDR3, the DNA is TGCGCCAGCAGCTTACAGGAGGCTAATGAAAAACTGTTTTTT. Translated, it gives CASSLQEANEKLFF. The V call is TRBV5-1, the J call TRBJ1-4, with D tentatively TRBD1 (5 bases). The CDR3 runs to 14 residues. Germline V gene data show CDR1 as SGHRS and CDR2 as YFSETQ. V was trimmed by 2 bases and J by 3 bases, leaving 8 bases between them.

The rearrangement joins TRBV28 to TRBJ2-1, with D tentatively TRBD2 (7 bases). Germline V gene data show CDR1 as MDHEN and CDR2 as SYDVKM. V gave up 2 bases and J gave up 3 bases, with 17 bases separating them. There are 17 residues in the CDR3. In nucleotides, the CDR3 is TGTGCCAGCAGTTTACTACAGGGAGGGTACCTCTACAATGAGCAGTTCTTC. Translation gives CASSLLQGGYLYNEQFF.

The V call is TRBV6-5, the J call TRBJ1-3; 7 nucleotides line up with TRBD1. J was trimmed by 6 bases and V by 6 bases; bases with no gene match: 8. The CDR3 totals 14 residues. Germline CDR1 is MNHEY and CDR2 is SVGAGI. CDR3 DNA sequence: TGTGCCAGCAGATGGACAGGCGGGAAAAACACCATATATTTT. It encodes CASRWTGGKNTIYF.

J is TRBJ1-2 and V is TRBV15; 7 bases fit TRBD1. CDR1 and CDR2 (germline): LNHNV, YYDKDF (reference sequence). With 6 bases clipped from V and 3 bases from J, the junction kept 10 bases outside the gene matches. CDR3 length: 15 residues. The CDR3 region is CATSFKGQADYGYTF. The CDR3 bases are TGTGCCACCAGTTTCAAAGGACAGGCAGACTATGGCTACACCTTC.